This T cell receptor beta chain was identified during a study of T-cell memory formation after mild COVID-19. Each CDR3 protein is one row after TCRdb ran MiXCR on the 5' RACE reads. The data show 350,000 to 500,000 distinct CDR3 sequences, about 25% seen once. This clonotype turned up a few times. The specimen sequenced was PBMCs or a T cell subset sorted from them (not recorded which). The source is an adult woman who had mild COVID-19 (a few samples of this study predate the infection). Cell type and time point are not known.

CDR3 sequence: CASSYDPTGARVEAFF. DNA for the CDR3: TGTGCCAGCAGTTACGATCCTACGGGGGCGCGGGTCGAAGCTTTCTTT. The genes are TRBV6-5 and TRBJ1-1; tentatively, D is TRBD1 (6 bases). Germline loops: CDR1 MNHEY, CDR2 SVGAGI. V lost 2 bases, J lost 8 bases, and 21 bases lay in between. CDR3 length: 16 amino acids.